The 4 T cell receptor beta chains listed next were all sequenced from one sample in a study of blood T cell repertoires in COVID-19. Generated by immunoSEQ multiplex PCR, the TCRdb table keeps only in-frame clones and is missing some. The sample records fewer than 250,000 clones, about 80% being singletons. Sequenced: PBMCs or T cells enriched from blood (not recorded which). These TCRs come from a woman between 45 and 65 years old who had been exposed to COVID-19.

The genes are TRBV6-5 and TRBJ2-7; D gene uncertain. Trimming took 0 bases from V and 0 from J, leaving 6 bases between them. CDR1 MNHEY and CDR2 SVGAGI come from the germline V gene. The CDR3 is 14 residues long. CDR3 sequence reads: CASSYSPSSYEQYF. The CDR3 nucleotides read TGTGCCAGCAGTTACTCGCCCAGCTCCTACGAGCAGTACTTC.

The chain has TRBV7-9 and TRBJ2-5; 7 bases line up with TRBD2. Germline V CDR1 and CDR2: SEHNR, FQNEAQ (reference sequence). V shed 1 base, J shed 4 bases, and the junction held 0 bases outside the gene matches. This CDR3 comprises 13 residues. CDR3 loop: CASSLGGGETQYF. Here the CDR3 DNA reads TGTGCCAGCAGCTTAGGCGGGGGAGAGACCCAGTACTTC.

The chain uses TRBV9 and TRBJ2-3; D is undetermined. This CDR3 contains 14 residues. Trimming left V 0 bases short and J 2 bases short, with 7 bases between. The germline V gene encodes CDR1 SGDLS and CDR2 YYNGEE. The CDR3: CASSVDPNTDTQYF. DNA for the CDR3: TGTGCCAGCAGCGTAGATCCCAACACAGATACGCAGTATTTT.

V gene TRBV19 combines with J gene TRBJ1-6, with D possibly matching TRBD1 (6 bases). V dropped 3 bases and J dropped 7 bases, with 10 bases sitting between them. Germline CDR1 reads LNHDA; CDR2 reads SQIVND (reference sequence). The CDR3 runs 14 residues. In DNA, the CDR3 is TGTGCCAGTAGTATTCATAGGGGGAATTCACCCCTCCACTTT. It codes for CASSIHRGNSPLHF. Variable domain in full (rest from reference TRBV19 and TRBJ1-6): DGGITQSPKYLFRKEGQNVTLSCEQNLNHDAMYWYRQDPGQGLRLIYYSQIVNDFQKGDIAEGYSVSREKKESFPLTVTSAQKNPTAFYLCASSIHRGNSPLHFGNGTRLTVT.